This TCR beta chain was captured in a study of CD8+ T cells in alopecia areata. At the level of the study: Skin was taken from approximately 6-13-month-old C3H/HeJ graft donors that had spontaneous alopecia and grafted onto approximately 6-10-week-old female C3H/HeJ mice.

Following RNA extraction, reverse transcription yielded cDNA that acted as the sequencing template. Produced via immunoSEQ multiplex PCR; TCRdb's table is partial and in-frame only. Sampling found approximately 300,000 clones, none seen once. Cell sorting was performed on pooled cutaneous lymph node cells with CD4, CD8alpha, NKG2D, NKG2ACE and other markers. This clone has a handful of counts. The antigen is unknown. Germline and genes here are mouse. The read gets to within 4 residues of the CDR3 end, and the germline J gene fills in the rest. Germline V gene sequence: CDR1 LGHNA, CDR2 YNLKQL (reference sequence). CDR3 length: 15 amino acids. The V and J ends lost 4 bases and 0 bases respectively, with 12 bases between them. General study findings and limits: Lesional scalp exceeded normal scalp in clonality, especially in alopecia totalis/universalis. Sequencing of scalp tissue also captures the resident alphabeta T cells of normal skin. Compared with mice, patients displayed less clear TCR sharing, possibly for HLA-related reasons.

J is TRBJ1-1 and V is TRBV5; D might be TRBD1 (6 bases). The sequence was obtained from a C3H/HeJ mouse with alopecia areata. Strain haplotype (MHC): H2-k. Sequenced input: CD4+ T cells sorted from a lymph node. The CDR3 protein is CASSLPGHSNTEVFF. The DNA read from the CDR3 is TGTGCCAGCAGCCTTCCGGGACACTCAAACACA.